Given below is one T cell receptor beta chain in context. Its antigen remains unidentified. Base qualities are missing; no much larger clone stands one base away. The entry originates in a study of shared clonotypes between healthy human individuals (dated by TCRdb to about 2020). For context, the study as a whole: A couple of women and a few men aged 18 to 49 years were included in the cohort. Each donor's leukapheresis produced roughly between about 0.85 and 10 billion PBMCs. Different laboratories and diverse techniques were used to prepare libraries and sequence TCR repertoires, to increase sequencing depth and limit assay-specific biases. Per donor, three plates each were used for CD4 naive and CD4 memory, two for CD8 naive, and one for CD8 memory. Blood TCR repertoires of five healthy adults were deeply sequenced to estimate repertoire size and the extent of clonotype sharing between individuals. On the study overall, not on this receptor specifically: When several donors were compared, the shared fraction of clonotypes was about 5.2% for naive CD4, about 4% for naive CD8, 2% to 2.5% for memory CD4, and 0.35% to 0.4% for memory CD8. Because the study included only a small number of donors, the genetic and exposure-history diversity represented was limited. Even with the large sequencing depth, rarefaction of the sorted-subset datasets indicated that sequencing was incomplete. Clonotypes shared by all four sorted-subset donors showed higher generation probabilities than non-shared clonotypes. Naive subsets generally had larger estimated clonotype richness than memory subsets did. Sampling was limited to blood, and TCR repertoires in tissue likely differ from TCR repertoires in blood. Pairwise subsampling indicated that sequencing depth was expected to affect the degree of clonotype sharing among donors.

V is shortened by 1 base, J by 2 bases, and the region joining them spans 17 bases. The germline V gene supplies CDR1 MNHNS and CDR2 SASEGT. The CDR3 goes from the cysteine to the phenylalanine over 17 residues. Only the CDR3 DNA is retained, 51 bases long and in frame from the first base. Using the deep immunoSEQ assay, multiplex PCR amplified TCR CDR3 regions from genomic DNA. Genomic DNA extracted from each cell subset was distributed evenly over all wells of several immunoSEQ 96-well plates, and each plate served as one replicate. For sorted subsets, each replicate PCR was loaded with approximately 200 ng genomic DNA, equivalent to 25,000 to 35,000 T cell genomes. The purified libraries were quantified using a Qubit 3.0 fluorometer, sized with a Bioanalyzer 2100, and then quantified again using the KAPA Library Quantification kit. Each immunoSEQ 96-well plate was sequenced on its own single-read 150-cycle Illumina NextSeq 550 flow cell. The original pipeline was this. Because the immunoSEQ output included only junctional sequences and no quality scores, the filtering could not be the same as the filtering used for full-length reads. Sequences were annotated with PyIR, a Python wrapper for IgBLAST v1.9, using IMGT germline references to assign V/J genes and CDR3. Reads were filtered out if the reads had weak V/J assignments (E-value above 1e-6), no CDR3, stop codons, out-of-frame junctions, or ambiguous translated residues. A V3J clonotype was defined by an identical inferred V gene, J gene, and CDR3 amino acid sequence. To compute the percentage overlap between repertoires, the number of shared unique clonotypes was divided by the size of the smaller repertoire. Three approaches were used to assess repertoire richness: RTK rarefaction, the Chao1 estimator, and Recon v2.1 estimates of unobserved clonotypes. For all TCRbeta clonotypes obtained by the gDNA method from a few donors, generation probabilities were computed with OLGA. This is the immuneACCESS table as TCRdb keeps it, with only in-frame sequences that have V and J called. A part of the clones is gone; compared with another copy, unresolved V genes explain less than half, and the rest is unexplained. That table is the source of V, J and clone size, and D and trimming were worked out from the DNA. For this sample the table gives around 2.5 million clones, of which over 85% were detected only once. The biggest ten clones account for about 0.39% of the sample.

Healthy HIV-negative adults with no recently reported acute infections or vaccinations were included as donors. All donors were Caucasian adults living in Nashville, Tennessee, USA. CD4+ T cells were enriched by magnetic negative selection; naive cells were then positively selected on CD45RA, and the negative fraction formed the memory subset. Blood was collected by leukapheresis, and PBMCs were isolated by Ficoll-Histopaque density gradient centrifugation and then cryopreserved in liquid nitrogen vapor phase. Purity and quantity of every magnetically sorted T cell population were checked by analytical flow cytometry. Genomic DNA was isolated from each sorted fraction and quantified by UV absorbance on a Nanodrop 2000c.

The clonotype was recovered from a man aged 18 to 30 in good health. Some clones in this sample may be carry-over from other donors' samples. In this chain, TRBV6-1 is recombined with TRBJ2-5; TRBD2 is perhaps the D gene, given 6 matching bases. Sample: naive CD4+ T cells from PBMCs. What the cell subset or site label conveys for this sample: CD45RA+ positively selected. The DNA sequence reads TGTGCCAGCAGTGAAGAAATTTGGGGGGAGTTGCAAGAGACCCAGTACTTC. It codes for CASSEEIWGELQETQYF.